This entry features one TCR beta chain sequence. The antigen is not known. CD8+ and CD4+ blood T cells underwent TCR beta sequencing. Random-hexamer reverse transcription was applied to roughly 0.5 to 1 ug RNA. The immunoSEQ assay covered 54 Vbeta and 13 Jbeta segments for CDR3. TCRdb reprocessed the immunoSEQ multiplex PCR reads via MiXCR and lists one record per CDR3 protein. The sample lists around 170,000 distinct CDR3 sequences; 95% were seen once. The entry originates in a study of CD8 T cells in Susac syndrome. Study as a whole: When their blood was taken, patients with Susac syndrome were therapy-naive, taking corticosteroids, or taking intravenous immunoglobulin alone. General study findings and limits: Susac syndrome CD8+ repertoires were clonally expanded, most strongly in CD8+ TEMRA cells.

The germline gives CDR1 DFQATT, CDR2 SNEGSKA (reference sequence). This CDR3 comprises 14 residues. After removal of 6 bases from V and 2 bases from J, the junction contained 9 bases not matched to a gene. The sample was CD8+ T cells from PBMCs. The chain joins TRBV20-1 to TRBJ2-7; TRBD2 matches 8 bases. The source is a human donor with Susac syndrome. The CDR3 DNA reads TGCAGTGCGGTTCTAGCGGGTAGGACCTACGAGCAGTACTTC. This encodes CSAVLAGRTYEQYF.